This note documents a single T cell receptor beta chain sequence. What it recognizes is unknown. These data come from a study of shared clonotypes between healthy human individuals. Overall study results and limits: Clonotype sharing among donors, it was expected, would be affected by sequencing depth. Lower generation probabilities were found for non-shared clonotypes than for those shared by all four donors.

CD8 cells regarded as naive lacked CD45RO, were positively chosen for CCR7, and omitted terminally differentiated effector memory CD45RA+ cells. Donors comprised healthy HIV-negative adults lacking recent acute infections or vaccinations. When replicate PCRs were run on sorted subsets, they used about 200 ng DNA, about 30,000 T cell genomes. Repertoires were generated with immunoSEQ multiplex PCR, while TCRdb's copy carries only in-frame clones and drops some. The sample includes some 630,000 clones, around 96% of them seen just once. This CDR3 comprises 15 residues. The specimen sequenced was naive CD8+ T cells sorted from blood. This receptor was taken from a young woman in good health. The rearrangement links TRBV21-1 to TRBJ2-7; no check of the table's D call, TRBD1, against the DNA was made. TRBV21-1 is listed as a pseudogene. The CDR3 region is CASSKPDRALYEQYF. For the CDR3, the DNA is TGTGCCAGCAGCAAACCTGACAGGGCCCTTTACGAGCAGTACTTC.